Listed here are 32 T cell receptor beta chains from one sample, sequenced in a study of Ad26.COV2.S vaccination and SARS-CoV-2 variants. This table comes from immunoSEQ multiplex PCR, and its TCRdb copy is limited to in-frame clones, with some not included. The sample includes about 250,000 clones, about 90% of them seen just once. Specified treatment: around 19 received Ad26.COV2.S at low or high dose, single or two shots; about 5 received placebo; per-sample allocation not given. The samples date from day 63 after the first vaccine or placebo injection. The input for sequencing was peripheral blood, taken in a trial of Ad26.COV2.S vaccine versus placebo. The receptor set was obtained from a person between 18 and 65 years old who received the Ad26.COV2.S COVID-19 vaccine or a placebo.

This clone has a handful of counts. The V gene is TRBV2, the J gene TRBJ1-5; D is uncertain. V gave up 5 bases and J gave up 0 bases, with 11 bases separating them. Germline lookup yields CDR1 SNHLY and CDR2 FYNNEI. The CDR3 has 15 residues. The CDR3 nucleotides are TGTGCCAGCAGTCTCCTTACTTATAGCAATCAGCCCCAGCATTTT. Translating it yields CASSLLTYSNQPQHF.

The chain is built from TRBV19 and TRBJ1-6, with D possibly TRBD1 on 5 matching bases. Germline V gene lookup returns CDR1 LNHDA and CDR2 SQIVND (reference sequence). Trimming stripped 7 bases from V and 4 bases from J, with 17 bases between. The CDR3 is 16 residues long. CDR3 sequence: CASKGGEGRYNSPLHF. The CDR3, as DNA: TGTGCCAGTAAGGGTGGAGAGGGGCGTTATAATTCACCCCTCCACTTT.

The chain joins TRBV27 to TRBJ1-1; tentative D call: TRBD1 (6 bases). The ends were cut back, 8 bases at V and 4 bases at J, with 17 bases in the middle. This CDR3 spans 14 amino acids. The germline gives CDR1 MNHEY, CDR2 SMNVEV (reference sequence). In nucleotides, the CDR3 is TGTGCCAGCTCAACGGACAGTTGGTTCACTGAAGCTTTCTTT. Its translation: CASSTDSWFTEAFF.

This chain's CDR3 is CASSQPRQGAAGNTIYF. CDR3 bases: TGCGCCAGCAGCCAACCGCGACAGGGGGCCGCTGGAAACACCATATATTTT. The chain links TRBV4-1 to TRBJ1-3; 10 bases agree with TRBD1. The CDR3 contains 17 residues. After removal of 2 bases from V and 2 bases from J, the junction contained 6 bases not matched to a gene. Germline loops: CDR1 MGHRA, CDR2 YSYEKL.

The genes are TRBV12-3 or TRBV12-4 and TRBJ2-7, with D unresolved. The germline V and J ends were trimmed by 4 bases and 3 bases, with 4 bases remaining between them. The CDR3 sequence is 11 residues long. This chain's CDR3 is CASSSFYEQYF. The CDR3 nucleotides are TGTGCCAGCAGTTCATTCTACGAGCAGTACTTC.

The V and J genes are TRBV25-1 and TRBJ2-7; 8 bases agree with TRBD2. The CDR3 sequence is 12 residues long. V gave up 9 bases and J gave up 3 bases; unmatched junction bases: 4. Germline V CDR1 and CDR2: MGHDK, SYGVNS. The CDR3 protein is CASALAGYEQYF. The CDR3 DNA reads TGTGCCAGTGCTCTAGCGGGCTACGAGCAGTACTTC.

The chain is built from TRBV10-3 and TRBJ2-7, with 11 bases identical to TRBD2. The V gene's germline CDR1 is ENHRY and CDR2 SYGVKD. With 6 bases clipped from V and 2 bases from J, the junction kept 6 bases outside the gene matches. There are 15 residues in the CDR3. The CDR3 nucleotides read TGTGCCATCAGGACTAGCGGGGTACCAGCCTACGAGCAGTACTTC. As protein: CAIRTSGVPAYEQYF.

CDR3 sequence: CASSIGGSPLHF. The CDR3 DNA follows: TGCGCCAGCAGCATTGGCGGGTCACCCCTCCACTTT. The chain joins TRBV5-1 to TRBJ1-6; D is undetermined. Trimming removed 4 bases at V and 10 bases at J, with 9 bases between. CDR1 SGHRS and CDR2 YFSETQ come from the germline V gene. The CDR3 extends over 12 amino acids.

The chain joins TRBV30 to TRBJ1-1; D gene unclear. The CDR3 length is 10 residues. The germline CDR1 and CDR2 sequences are GTSNPN and SVGIG (reference sequence). V was trimmed by 5 bases and J by 7 bases, leaving 8 bases between them. CDR3 coding DNA: TGTGCCTGGGGGTTGGGTGAAGCTTTCTTT. This translates into CAWGLGEAFF.

The chain has TRBV25-1 and TRBJ2-2; 11 bases are a match to TRBD2. This CDR3 region has 15 residues. The V segment lost 3 bases and the J segment 4 bases; nucleotides outside the gene matches: 1. Germline lookup yields CDR1 MGHDK and CDR2 SYGVNS. CDR3 coding DNA: TGTGCCAGCAGTGATAGCGGGAGGGCCACCGGGGAGCTGTTTTTT. Encoded protein: CASSDSGRATGELFF.

This chain connects TRBV3-1 (or the pseudogene TRBV3-2) to TRBJ2-1, with D maybe TRBD2 (6 bases). The CDR3 has 14 residues. CDR1 is LGHDT and CDR2 is YNNKEL in the germline V gene (reference sequence). V was trimmed by 2 bases and J by 10 bases, leaving 15 bases between them. CDR3 sequence (DNA): TGTGCCAGCAGCCAAATACTAGCTGGGATAGAGCAGTTCTTC. It codes for CASSQILAGIEQFF.

This chain links TRBV5-8 with TRBJ2-1; TRBD2 agrees at 11 bases. This CDR3 is 16 amino acids long. The ends lost 7 bases at V and 7 bases at J; junction bases unmatched: 13. Germline V CDR1 and CDR2: SGHTS, YDEGEE. The CDR3 coding sequence is TGTGCCAGCGGGCCCCGACTAGCGGGATTCGGAAATGAGCAGTTCTTC. This encodes CASGPRLAGFGNEQFF.

CDR3 in amino acids: CASTLAGALGIQYF. In DNA, the CDR3 is TGTGCCAGCACCCTAGCGGGAGCTTTAGGCATTCAGTACTTC. J is TRBJ2-4 and V is TRBV7-9; 10 nucleotides match TRBD2. The ends lost 7 bases at V and 9 bases at J; junction bases unmatched: 9. CDR1 SEHNR and CDR2 FQNEAQ come from the germline V gene (reference sequence). The CDR3 extends over 14 amino acids.

This clone has a single count. The chain employs TRBV5-1 and TRBJ2-3, with TRBD2 identical over 7 bases. This CDR3 has 18 residues. Germline V gene data show CDR1 as SGHRS and CDR2 as YFSETQ. The V gene end was trimmed by 6 bases and the J gene end by 0 bases; junction bases not matched to a gene: 16. The DNA of the CDR3 is TGCGCCAGCAAAATGACTAGCCGATATTCCGCTAGCACAGATACGCAGTATTTT. Its protein is CASKMTSRYSASTDTQYF.

The chain has TRBV14 and TRBJ2-3; D is unclear. Germline V gene lookup returns CDR1 SGHDN and CDR2 FVKESK. V lost 2 bases, J lost 4 bases, and 10 bases lay in between. CDR3 size: 14 residues. The CDR3 spells CASSQKARADTQYF. The DNA for the CDR3 is TGTGCCAGCAGCCAAAAGGCTAGGGCAGATACGCAGTATTTT. The full variable domain, completed using reference TRBV14 and TRBJ2-3, is EAGVTQFPSHSVIEKGQTVTLRCDPISGHDNLYWYRRVMGKEIKFLLHFVKESKQDESGMPNNRFLAERTGGTYSTLKVQPAELEDSGVYFCASSQKARADTQYFGPGTRLTVL.

This clone was counted a few times. The rearrangement joins TRBV6-2 or TRBV6-3 to TRBJ2-7, with D possibly being TRBD1 (5 bases). Germline CDR1 reads MNHEY; CDR2 reads SVGEGT. The CDR3 has 13 amino acids. V was cut by 5 bases and J by 6 bases, with 14 bases left in between. The CDR3 reads CASSHRQGAEQYF. In DNA form, the CDR3 reads TGTGCCAGCAGTCATCGTCAGGGTGCCGAGCAGTACTTC.

This sequence joins TRBV18 and TRBJ1-1, with D tentatively TRBD1 (5 bases). Per the germline V gene, CDR1 is KGHSH and CDR2 is LQKENI. Trimming left V 3 bases short and J 5 bases short, with 13 bases between. CDR3 length: 14 residues. The CDR3 here is CASSPQDPGTEAFF. CDR3 sequence (DNA): TGTGCCAGCTCACCCCAGGATCCAGGGACTGAAGCTTTCTTT. Drawing the rest from reference TRBV18 and TRBJ1-1, the complete variable domain is NAGVMQNPRHLVRRRGQEARLRCSPMKGHSHVYWYRQLPEEGLKFMVYLQKENIIDESGMPKERFSAEFPKEGPSILRIQQVVRGDSAAYFCASSPQDPGTEAFFGQGTRLTVV.

The chain carries TRBV30 and TRBJ1-5; D is perhaps TRBD1 (5 bases). The V and J ends lost 0 bases and 2 bases respectively, with 11 bases between them. The CDR3 has 15 amino acids. CDR1 GTSNPN and CDR2 SVGIG come from the germline V gene (reference sequence). The CDR3 DNA is TGTGCCTGGAGTGTACGGGGGGGAGGCAATCAGCCCCAGCATTTT. Translated, it gives CAWSVRGGGNQPQHF. The full variable domain, its missing parts supplied by reference TRBV30 and TRBJ1-5, is SQTIHQWPATLVQPVGSPLSLECTVEGTSNPNLYWYRQAAGRGLQLLFYSVGIGQISSEVPQNLSASRPQDRQFILSSKKLLLSDSGFYLCAWSVRGGGNQPQHFGDGTRLSIL.

This clone has a single count. The V and J genes are TRBV28 and TRBJ1-2; no clear D. This CDR3 has 13 amino acids. With 6 bases removed from V and 2 bases from J, the gap between germline ends came to 10 bases. The germline V gene encodes CDR1 MDHEN and CDR2 SYDVKM. CDR3 residues: CASSYGINYGYTF. DNA of the CDR3: TGTGCCAGCAGCTACGGGATAAACTATGGCTACACCTTC.

The chain combines TRBV6-5 with TRBJ1-5, with D maybe TRBD1 (6 bases). Trimming took off 7 bases at V and 5 bases at J, with 9 bases between the two ends. This CDR3 has 12 residues. Germline CDR1 MNHEY, CDR2 SVGAGI. The CDR3 is CASITGYQPQHF. Here the CDR3 DNA reads TGTGCCAGCATCACAGGGTATCAGCCCCAGCATTTT.

This clone was counted between two and nine times. The chain combines TRBV3-1 (or the pseudogene TRBV3-2) with TRBJ1-5; 9 bases agree with TRBD1. CDR3 length: 15 amino acids. Losses at the gene ends were 1 base for V and 7 bases for J; bases not matched to a gene: 5. Per germline, CDR1 LGHDT and CDR2 YNNKEL (reference sequence). The DNA of the CDR3 is TGTGCCAGCAGCCAAGGGGTCACAGGGGGCCAGCCCCAGCATTTT. This sequence encodes CASSQGVTGGQPQHF.

The chain joins TRBV19 to TRBJ2-7; 14 bases line up with TRBD2. The junction had 7 bases not matched to a gene; V was cut back by 6 bases and J by 6 bases. Per the germline V gene, CDR1 is LNHDA and CDR2 is SQIVND (reference sequence). The CDR3 runs 15 residues. CDR3 loop: CASSQTSGRVSEQYF. In DNA form, the CDR3 reads TGTGCCAGTAGCCAGACTAGCGGGAGGGTAAGCGAGCAGTACTTC.

V and J are TRBV5-1 and TRBJ2-3; D uncertain. CDR3 size: 16 residues. The germline V gene has CDR1 SGHRS and CDR2 YFSETQ. Trimming stripped 5 bases from V and 2 bases from J, with 18 bases between. In nucleotides, the CDR3 is TGCGCCAGCAGGATCCCCCTCTTTGCGGACACAGATACGCAGTATTTT. Translation gives CASRIPLFADTDTQYF.

This clone appeared once. The rearrangement uses TRBV7-8 and TRBJ1-1, with 9 bases fitting TRBD1. The CDR3 consists of 16 residues. With 2 bases clipped from V and 11 bases from J, the junction kept 15 bases outside the gene matches. CDR1 and CDR2 from the germline V gene are SGHVS and FQNEAQ. CDR3 sequence (DNA): TGTGCCAGCAGCTTAAGCCCTTGGGGACAGGGAGTGAAGGCTTTCTTT. Residues: CASSLSPWGQGVKAFF.

This clone was seen a handful of times. The V gene is TRBV7-9, the J gene TRBJ2-7, with 11 bases lining up with TRBD1. From germline, CDR1 is SEHNR and CDR2 FQNEAQ (reference sequence). Trimming removed 5 bases from V and 3 bases from J; junction bases left unmatched: 15. CDR3 size: 18 residues. This CDR3 reads CASSANYKTGTGGYEQYF. DNA of the CDR3: TGTGCCAGCAGCGCAAATTACAAAACCGGGACAGGGGGCTACGAGCAGTACTTC. Together with reference TRBV7-9 and TRBJ2-7, the CDR3 gives the full variable domain: DTGVSQNPRHKITKRGQNVTFRCDPISEHNRLYWYRQTLGQGPEFLTYFQNEAQLEKSRLLSDRFSAERPKGSFSTLEIQRTEQGDSAMYLCASSANYKTGTGGYEQYFGPGTRLTVT.

V gene TRBV4-2 combines with J gene TRBJ2-1; no clear D gene. Trimming took off 1 base at V and 10 bases at J, with 11 bases between the two ends. The CDR3 extends over 13 amino acids. Germline V CDR1 and CDR2: LGHNA, YNFKEQ. The CDR3 nucleotides are TGTGCCAGCAGCCAAGTGAGCGTGGGAGAGCAGTTCTTC. It encodes CASSQVSVGEQFF.

This chain links TRBV29-1 with TRBJ1-1, with D hard to call. In germline, CDR1 is SQVTM, CDR2 ANQGSEA. This CDR3 has 14 amino acids. The V end was cut by 5 bases, the J end by 1 base, with 14 bases between. CDR3 sequence: CSVQSQDTNTEAFF. CDR3 sequence (DNA): TGCAGCGTTCAATCCCAAGACACGAACACTGAAGCTTTCTTT.

This clone was found once. The chain employs TRBV7-2 and TRBJ2-1, with 9 bases matching TRBD2. Trimming cost V 1 base and J 4 bases; bases outside gene matches: 5. The CDR3 runs 16 residues. The germline V gene has CDR1 SGHTA and CDR2 FQGNSA. CDR3 in amino acids: CASSLVAGGLYNEQFF. The DNA for the CDR3 is TGTGCCAGCAGCTTAGTTGCGGGGGGGCTTTACAATGAGCAGTTCTTC.

In this sample, this clone turned up a few times. The chain has TRBV5-1 and TRBJ1-1, with D tentatively TRBD1 (6 bases). The CDR3 is made up of 15 amino acids. Germline V gives CDR1 SGHRS, CDR2 YFSETQ. V lost 1 base and J 0 bases, leaving 10 bases between the germline ends. CDR3 DNA sequence: TGCGCCAGCAGCTTGCGGGGGGCAATGAACACTGAAGCTTTCTTT. This codes for CASSLRGAMNTEAFF.

The chain joins TRBV13 to TRBJ1-2; a possible D gene is TRBD1 (6 bases). The V gene lost 2 bases and the J gene lost 4 bases, with 20 bases spanning the gap. CDR1 and CDR2 (germline): PRHDT, FYEKMQ (reference sequence). The CDR3 spans 17 residues. In nucleotides, the CDR3 is TGTGCCAGCAGCTTATCCCCACAGGGCAGTAATGTCTATGGCTACACCTTC. As protein: CASSLSPQGSNVYGYTF.

DNA for the CDR3: TGTGCCAGTAGTATGGCTAGCGGGGGGGGCCGAGAGACCCAGTACTTC. Its protein product is CASSMASGGGRETQYF. The chain employs TRBV19 and TRBJ2-5, with 12 nucleotides matching TRBD2. J gave up 4 bases and V 3 bases, and 6 bases lay outside the gene matches. The CDR3 runs to 16 residues. CDR1 is LNHDA and CDR2 is SQIVND in the germline V gene (reference sequence).

V usage is TRBV6-5 and J usage is TRBJ2-1, with 9 positions matching TRBD1. Looked up from germline, CDR1 is MNHEY and CDR2 is SVGAGI. The ends lost 7 bases at V and 7 bases at J; junction bases unmatched: 5. The length of the CDR3 is 13 residues. The CDR3 DNA sequence: TGTGCCAGCATGGGGACAGGGAAGAATGAGCAGTTCTTC. Its protein is CASMGTGKNEQFF.